These 27 T cell receptor beta chains came from one sample sequenced in a study of OX40 agonist ivuxolimab in advanced cancers. Assay: immunoSEQ multiplex PCR; the TCRdb copy retains only in-frame clones and omits some. The sample has about 130,000 clones, about nine tenths seen once. The sample in question was CD4+ or CD8+ T cells sorted from blood, obtained in a trial of the OX40 agonist ivuxolimab. These receptor sequences come from an adult with an advanced solid tumor such as melanoma, head and neck, liver or kidney cancer.

This rearrangement joins TRBV6-5 to TRBJ2-1; D remains unclear. Between the trimmed V and J ends, which lost 4 bases and 10 bases, there was a span of 11 bases. CDR1 is MNHEY and CDR2 is SVGAGI in the germline V gene. The CDR3 runs 12 residues. The CDR3 here is CASSFSPREQFF. The CDR3 DNA sequence: TGTGCCAGCAGTTTCAGCCCCAGAGAGCAGTTCTTC.

The V and J genes are TRBV5-8 and TRBJ1-1; D is undetermined. Per germline, CDR1 SGHTS and CDR2 YDEGEE. The CDR3 runs 13 residues. With 3 bases removed from V and 5 bases from J, the gap between germline ends came to 11 bases. The CDR3 is CASSWGVDTEAFF. The CDR3 coding sequence is TGTGCCAGCAGCTGGGGAGTCGATACTGAAGCTTTCTTT.

The V call is TRBV7-9, the J call TRBJ1-2; 7 nucleotides line up with TRBD1. Looked up from germline, CDR1 is SEHNR and CDR2 is FQNEAQ (reference sequence). The CDR3 loop spans 15 amino acids. V lost 10 bases and J lost 4; bases outside the gene matches: 15. CDR3 amino acids: CATPLGTEWGYGYTF. The CDR3 coding sequence is TGTGCCACCCCGTTAGGGACAGAATGGGGCTATGGCTACACCTTC.

The chain joins TRBV7-2 to TRBJ2-2; tentatively, D is TRBD1 (6 bases). Looked up from germline, CDR1 is SGHTA and CDR2 is FQGNSA. This CDR3 has 14 residues. The germline V and J ends were trimmed by 6 bases and 2 bases, with 10 bases remaining between them. The CDR3 region has the DNA TGTGCCAGCAGGGGGGCGGGTAACACCGGGGAGCTGTTTTTT. Its protein is CASRGAGNTGELFF.

In this sample, this clone turned up a few times. The chain employs TRBV25-1 and TRBJ2-1; 9 bases align to TRBD1. This CDR3 has 15 amino acids. Trimming cost V 3 bases and J 4 bases; bases outside gene matches: 4. Germline CDR1 MGHDK, CDR2 SYGVNS. In DNA form, the CDR3 reads TGTGCCAGCAGTGACCCAGGGACAGGGTACAATGAGCAGTTCTTC. Protein product: CASSDPGTGYNEQFF.

The V gene is TRBV11-3, the J gene TRBJ2-7; unclear D gene. The CDR3 is 11 residues long. Per the germline V gene, CDR1 is SGHNT and CDR2 is YENEEA. V was pared by 5 bases and J by 3 bases, with 5 bases between. CDR3 sequence (DNA): TGTGCCAGCAGCCAACGCTACGAGCAGTACTTC. Amino acids: CASSQRYEQYF.

The rearrangement links TRBV19 to TRBJ2-3; TRBD1 matches at 7 bases. Germline trimming cut 6 bases from V and 3 bases from J; bases unmatched to any gene: 3. The CDR3 is made up of 13 amino acids. Germline V gives CDR1 LNHDA, CDR2 SQIVND (reference sequence). CDR3 sequence reads: CASRIQGTDTQYF. CDR3 DNA sequence: TGTGCCAGTAGGATACAGGGGACAGATACGCAGTATTTT. The full variable domain, completed using reference TRBV19 and TRBJ2-3, is DGGITQSPKYLFRKEGQNVTLSCEQNLNHDAMYWYRQDPGQGLRLIYYSQIVNDFQKGDIAEGYSVSREKKESFPLTVTSAQKNPTAFYLCASRIQGTDTQYFGPGTRLTVL.

The chain has TRBV19 and TRBJ2-1; 11 bases are a match to TRBD2. With V trimmed by 4 bases and J by 1 base, 9 bases remained unmatched. Germline V CDR1 and CDR2: LNHDA, SQIVND (reference sequence). This CDR3 contains 18 residues. CDR3: CASSTLLAGGASYNEQFF. CDR3 coding DNA: TGTGCCAGTAGTACCCTCTTAGCGGGAGGGGCTTCCTACAATGAGCAGTTCTTC.

The gene calls are TRBV6-4 and TRBJ2-1; the D gene is possibly TRBD2 (6 bases). Trimming pared 6 bases from V and 5 bases from J, leaving 14 bases between. There are 14 residues in the CDR3. Per germline, CDR1 MRHNA and CDR2 SNTAGT. CDR3 residues: CASSRDWTNNEQFF. The CDR3 DNA sequence: TGTGCCAGCAGCAGGGATTGGACTAACAATGAGCAGTTCTTC.

The CDR3 DNA is TGTGCCAGCAGCTTAGGGACAGGCGGTGAAAAACTGTTTTTT. It is translated as CASSLGTGGEKLFF. The chain combines TRBV7-9 with TRBJ1-4; 7 positions match TRBD1. The CDR3 is 14 amino acids. V shed 1 base and J 7 bases; nucleotides not matched to a gene: 3. CDR1 and CDR2 from the germline V gene are SEHNR and FQNEAQ (reference sequence). Drawing the rest from reference TRBV7-9 and TRBJ1-4, the complete variable domain is DTGVSQNPRHKITKRGQNVTFRCDPISEHNRLYWYRQTLGQGPEFLTYFQNEAQLEKSRLLSDRFSAERPKGSFSTLEIQRTEQGDSAMYLCASSLGTGGEKLFFGSGTQLSVL.

This CDR3 is CATSRGGGIGEKLFF. CDR3 sequence (DNA): TGTGCCACCAGCAGAGGAGGGGGCATCGGTGAAAAACTGTTTTTT. The chain carries TRBV15 and TRBJ1-4; 7 positions agree with TRBD1. The CDR3 totals 15 residues. The germline CDR1 and CDR2 sequences are LNHNV and YYDKDF (reference sequence). V shed 1 base, J shed 7 bases, and the junction held 6 bases outside the gene matches.

V usage is TRBV30 and J usage is TRBJ2-5; D unresolved. The CDR3 runs to 12 residues. Germline-derived CDR1 and CDR2 are GTSNPN and SVGIG (reference sequence). Trimming took off 0 bases at V and 5 bases at J, with 7 bases between the two ends. DNA for the CDR3: TGTGCCTGGAGTGTAAGTAAGGAGACCCAGTACTTC. Amino acids: CAWSVSKETQYF.

J is TRBJ2-7 and V is TRBV9, with 9 nucleotides matching TRBD2. The germline gives CDR1 SGDLS, CDR2 YYNGEE. There are 22 residues in the CDR3. V dropped 0 bases and J dropped 5; count of bases not matched to a gene: 27. The CDR3 DNA reads as TGTGCCAGCAGCGTAGACTTCCCAGGTAGCGGGAGACCCTGCCAACAAGGCCACGAGCAGTACTTC. It codes for CASSVDFPGSGRPCQQGHEQYF.

V usage is TRBV5-6 and J usage is TRBJ2-7; the D call may be TRBD1 or TRBD2 (5 bases each). Looked up from germline, CDR1 is SGHDT and CDR2 is YYEEEE. V dropped 1 base and J dropped 2 bases, with 13 bases sitting between them. CDR3 length: 15 residues. For the CDR3, the DNA is TGTGCCAGCAGCTTGAGAGGGGCGGCAACCTACGAGCAGTACTTC. This translates into CASSLRGAATYEQYF.

This clone was seen once. The V and J genes are TRBV5-6 and TRBJ1-1; D is ambiguous. The CDR3 totals 13 residues. Trimming cost V 6 bases and J 6 bases, with 15 bases left between them. CDR1 and CDR2 from the germline V gene are SGHDT and YYEEEE. The CDR3 sequence is CASTRGRRPEAFF. CDR3 nucleotide sequence: TGTGCCAGCACCAGAGGCAGGCGGCCTGAAGCTTTCTTT. Using reference TRBV5-6 and TRBJ1-1 for the parts outside the CDR3, the full variable domain is DAGVTQSPTHLIKTRGQQVTLRCSPKSGHDTVSWYQQALGQGPQFIFQYYEEEERQRGNFPDRFSGHQFPNYSSELNVNALLLGDSALYLCASTRGRRPEAFFGQGTRLTVV.

The chain has TRBV11-2 and TRBJ2-5, with 8 bases matching TRBD1. CDR3 length: 14 amino acids. Germline CDR1 SGHAT, CDR2 FQNNGV. Trimming took 5 bases from V and 4 from J; bases not matched to a gene: 6. The CDR3 bases are TGTGCCAGCAGCCCCGGACAGGGAGGAGAGACCCAGTACTTC. It translates to CASSPGQGGETQYF.

This clone has a single count. V gene TRBV7-3 combines with J gene TRBJ2-2; TRBD2 agrees at 14 bases. After removal of 5 bases from V and 1 base from J, the junction contained 3 bases not matched to a gene. Germline values: CDR1 SGHTA, CDR2 FQGTGA. CDR3 size: 17 residues. The CDR3 sequence: CASSLGLAGGNTGELFF. CDR3 DNA sequence: TGTGCCAGCAGCCTAGGACTAGCGGGAGGGAACACCGGGGAGCTGTTTTTT. Supplemented by reference TRBV7-3 and TRBJ2-2, the full variable domain reads GAGVSQTPSNKVTEKGKYVELRCDPISGHTALYWYRQSLGQGPEFLIYFQGTGAADDSGLPNDRFFAVRPEGSVSTLKIQRTERGDSAVYLCASSLGLAGGNTGELFFGEGSRLTVL.

The chain employs TRBV4-2 and TRBJ1-2; D is uncertain. CDR3 length: 14 amino acids. CDR1 and CDR2 from the germline V gene are LGHNA and YNFKEQ. Trimming left V 0 bases short and J 0 bases short, with 5 bases between. CDR3 DNA sequence: TGTGCCAGCAGCCAAGATTCTTCTAACTATGGCTACACCTTC. Translating gives CASSQDSSNYGYTF.

This clone occurred a few times. This chain joins TRBV7-9 and TRBJ2-1, with D hard to call. Trimming shortened V by 5 bases and J by 2 bases, and 10 bases separated the two germline ends. Germline V gene lookup returns CDR1 SEHNR and CDR2 FQNEAQ (reference sequence). This CDR3 is 14 amino acids long. Written as DNA, the CDR3 is TGTGCCAGCAGCCCGTCTGGCCCCTACAATGAGCAGTTCTTC. As protein: CASSPSGPYNEQFF.

V and J are TRBV28 and TRBJ2-2; TRBD1 aligns across 10 bases. Germline CDR1 and CDR2: MDHEN and SYDVKM. The V gene end was trimmed by 4 bases and the J gene end by 0 bases; junction bases not matched to a gene: 17. This CDR3 comprises 21 residues. In DNA, the CDR3 is TGTGCCAGCAGTTCGACCTCCCGACAGGGGGCGTACCTCCCGAACACCGGGGAGCTGTTTTTT. Protein sequence: CASSSTSRQGAYLPNTGELFF.

J is TRBJ2-7 and V is TRBV6-6; 7 bases fit TRBD2. V trimming: 5 bases; J trimming: 2 bases; junction bases outside the gene matches: 9. CDR1 is MNHNY, CDR2 SVGAGI, per germline (reference sequence). This CDR3 region has 15 residues. The CDR3 DNA sequence: TGTGCCAGCAGTATCGATAGCGGGCTTCCCTACGAGCAGTACTTC. Its protein is CASSIDSGLPYEQYF.

The V gene is TRBV9, the J gene TRBJ1-2; perhaps TRBD1 as D (5 bases). Trimming stripped 1 base from V and 3 bases from J, with 16 bases between. CDR1 SGDLS and CDR2 YYNGEE come from the germline V gene. This CDR3 comprises 16 residues. In nucleotides, the CDR3 is TGTGCCAGCAGCGTACGGGGGGACCCTTTTGACTATGGCTACACCTTC. Its protein is CASSVRGDPFDYGYTF.

The gene calls are TRBV19 and TRBJ1-5; TRBD1 aligns across 8 bases. V was clipped by 6 bases and J by 3 bases; unmatched bases: 7. CDR1 is LNHDA and CDR2 is SQIVND in the germline V gene (reference sequence). CDR3 length equals 15 residues. CDR3 nucleotides: TGTGCCAGTAGGGAGGGCAGGGGGCTCAATCAGCCCCAGCATTTT. Its translation is CASREGRGLNQPQHF.

The chain combines TRBV5-6 with TRBJ2-5; 15 bases are a match to TRBD2. Germline lookup yields CDR1 SGHDT and CDR2 YYEEEE. The J segment lost 2 bases and the V segment lost 4 bases, leaving 6 bases of the junction unmatched. The CDR3 sequence is 17 residues long. Here the CDR3 DNA reads TGTGCCAGCAGCGGAGGACTAGCGGGAGGGCCTCAAGAGACCCAGTACTTC. Its translation is CASSGGLAGGPQETQYF. Combining the CDR3 with reference TRBV5-6 and TRBJ2-5 gives the whole variable domain DAGVTQSPTHLIKTRGQQVTLRCSPKSGHDTVSWYQQALGQGPQFIFQYYEEEERQRGNFPDRFSGHQFPNYSSELNVNALLLGDSALYLCASSGGLAGGPQETQYFGPGTRLLVL.

The chain uses TRBV29-1 and TRBJ1-1; 8 nucleotides match TRBD1. The CDR3 sequence is 11 residues long. The germline V gene encodes CDR1 SQVTM and CDR2 ANQGSEA. V was pared by 7 bases and J by 7 bases, with 5 bases of the junction left unmatched. CDR3 sequence reads: CSGQGAGEAFF. The CDR3 DNA sequence: TGCAGCGGCCAGGGGGCAGGTGAAGCTTTCTTT. Supplemented by reference TRBV29-1 and TRBJ1-1, the full variable domain reads SAVISQKPSRDICQRGTSLTIQCQVDSQVTMMFWYRQQPGQSLTLIATANQGSEATYESGFVIDKFPISRPNLTFSTLTVSNMSPEDSSIYLCSGQGAGEAFFGQGTRLTVV.

V gene TRBV5-1 combines with J gene TRBJ2-1; 8 nucleotides match TRBD2. The length of the CDR3 is 17 residues. Germline-derived CDR1 and CDR2 are SGHRS and YFSETQ. V was pared by 0 bases and J by 5 bases, with 10 bases of the junction left unmatched. The CDR3 loop is CASSLALGAGVHNEQFF. CDR3 bases: TGCGCCAGCAGCTTGGCGTTAGGAGCGGGAGTCCACAATGAGCAGTTCTTC.

In this sample, this clone turned up a few times. The chain uses TRBV28 and TRBJ1-2; D unresolved. V lost 2 bases to trimming and J lost 2 bases, with 6 bases between them. The CDR3 has 13 amino acids. Looked up from germline, CDR1 is MDHEN and CDR2 is SYDVKM. CDR3 sequence reads: CASSLLQNYGYTF. CDR3 DNA sequence: TGTGCCAGCAGTTTACTACAGAACTATGGCTACACCTTC.